This T cell receptor beta chain was recorded in a study of human T cells and chemical hapten exposure. Study background: Variability of per-sample TCR yields stemmed mainly from small differences in pooled library volume.

The V and J ends lost 7 bases and 4 bases, in that order; junction bases with no gene match: 5. CDR3 length: 14 residues. Time point of the sample: patch test 3, about 24 weeks after DPC sensitization. Treatment reported: therapeutic diphenylcyclopropenone sensitization with weekly scalp DPC. RNA extraction used unfractionated whole blood as the source of total RNA. This clonotype was observed many times. No antigen is known for it. Study findings and constraints: Once DPC sensitization occurred, TCRs above 1 in 1000 frequency showed no change.

Each CDR3 protein is one row after TCRdb ran MiXCR on the RACE reads. Seen here are roughly 84,000 distinct CDR3 sequences, 10% to 13% observed once, and the top ten hold 3.7%. The chain is built from TRBV12-3 or TRBV12-4 and TRBJ2-1; 9 positions agree with TRBD2. This clonotype was sampled from a woman in her forties or fifties with alopecia areata. Some clones in this sample may be carry-over from other donors' samples. The input for sequencing was whole blood, taken in connection with sensitization to the hapten diphenylcyclopropenone (DPC). The CDR3 spells CASTPGLAYNEQFF. The CDR3 region has the DNA TGTGCCAGCACCCCGGGACTAGCTTACAATGAGCAGTTCTTC.